This TCR beta chain was obtained from a study of T cell repertoires in cytomegalovirus infection. On the study more broadly: CMV infection and matching HLA type were both indicated by public TCR beta signatures. Study conclusions and caveats: Dominating the ex vivo response were TCR beta clonotypes that were CMV-specific and HLA-C-restricted.

Each CDR3 protein gets one entry after TCRdb re-called the reads with MiXCR. Of tens of thousands of distinct CDR3 sequences listed, approximately 39% are singletons. To note about this clonotype: Its antigen is currently unknown.

This specimen consisted of CD8+ T cells from cultured PBMCs, obtained from culture after CMV antigen stimulation. The clonotype was recovered from a human donor in good health (CMV status not recorded). Some clones in this sample may be carry-over from other donors' samples.

The CDR3 nucleotides read TGCGCCAGCAGCCAATCTGGAGGGAGCTCCTACAATGAGCAGTTCTTC. Residues: CASSQSGGSSYNEQFF. V and J are TRBV4-1 and TRBJ2-1; a possible D gene is TRBD2 (6 bases). This CDR3 has 16 amino acids. V was clipped by 2 bases and J by 0 bases, with 11 bases between them. The germline CDR1 and CDR2 sequences are MGHRA and YSYEKL.